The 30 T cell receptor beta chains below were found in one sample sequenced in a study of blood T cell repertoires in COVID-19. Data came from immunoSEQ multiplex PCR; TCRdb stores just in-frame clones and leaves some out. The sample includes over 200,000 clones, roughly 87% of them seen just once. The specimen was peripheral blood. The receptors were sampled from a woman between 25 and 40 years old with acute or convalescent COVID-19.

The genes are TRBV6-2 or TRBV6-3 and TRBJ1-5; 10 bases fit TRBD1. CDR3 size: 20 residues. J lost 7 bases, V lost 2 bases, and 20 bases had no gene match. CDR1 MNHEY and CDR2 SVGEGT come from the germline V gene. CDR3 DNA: TGTGCCAGCAGTTACCCGGATAACTGGCACGGGACAGGGGAGATGCAGCCCCAGCATTTT. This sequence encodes CASSYPDNWHGTGEMQPQHF.

The CDR3: CASSLGSSSYNEQFF. In nucleotides, the CDR3 is TGTGCCAGCAGCTTGGGAAGTAGCTCCTACAATGAGCAGTTCTTC. The chain uses TRBV5-6 and TRBJ2-1; D is uncertain. V was shortened by 0 bases and J by 0 bases, with 7 bases between the two germline ends. The CDR3 runs 15 residues. In germline, CDR1 is SGHDT, CDR2 YYEEEE. Drawing the rest from reference TRBV5-6 and TRBJ2-1, the complete variable domain is DAGVTQSPTHLIKTRGQQVTLRCSPKSGHDTVSWYQQALGQGPQFIFQYYEEEERQRGNFPDRFSGHQFPNYSSELNVNALLLGDSALYLCASSLGSSSYNEQFFGPGTRLTVL.

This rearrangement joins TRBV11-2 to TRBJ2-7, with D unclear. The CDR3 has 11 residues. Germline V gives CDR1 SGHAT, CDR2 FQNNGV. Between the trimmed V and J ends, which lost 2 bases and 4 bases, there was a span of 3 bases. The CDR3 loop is CASSLLYEQYF. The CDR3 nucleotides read TGTGCCAGCAGCTTACTGTACGAGCAGTACTTC.

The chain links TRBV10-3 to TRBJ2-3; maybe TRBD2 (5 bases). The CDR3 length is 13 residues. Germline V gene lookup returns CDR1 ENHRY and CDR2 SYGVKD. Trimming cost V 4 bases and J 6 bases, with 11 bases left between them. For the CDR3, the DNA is TGTGCCATCAGTGGCGGACTGTTGGATACGCAGTATTTT. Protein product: CAISGGLLDTQYF.

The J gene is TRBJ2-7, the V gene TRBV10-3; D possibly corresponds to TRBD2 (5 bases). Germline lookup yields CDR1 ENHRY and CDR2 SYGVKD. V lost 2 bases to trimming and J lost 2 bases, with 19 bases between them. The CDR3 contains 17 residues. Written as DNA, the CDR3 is TGTGCCATCAGTGAGCCCGAGCGGCACGGCCTTCCCTACGAGCAGTACTTC. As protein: CAISEPERHGLPYEQYF.

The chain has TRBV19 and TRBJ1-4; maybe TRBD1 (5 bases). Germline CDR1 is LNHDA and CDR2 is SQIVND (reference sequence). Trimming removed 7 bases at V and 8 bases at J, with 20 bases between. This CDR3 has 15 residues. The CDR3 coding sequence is TGTGCCAGTACCAATATCAGGGTAAGGGGAGAAAAACTGTTTTTT. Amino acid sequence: CASTNIRVRGEKLFF.

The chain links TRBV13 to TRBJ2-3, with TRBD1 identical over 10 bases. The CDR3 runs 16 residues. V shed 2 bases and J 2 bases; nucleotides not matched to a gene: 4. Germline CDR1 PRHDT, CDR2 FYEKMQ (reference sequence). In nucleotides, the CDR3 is TGTGCCAGCAGCTTATGGGGGACAGGGGCCACAGATACGCAGTATTTT. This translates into CASSLWGTGATDTQYF.

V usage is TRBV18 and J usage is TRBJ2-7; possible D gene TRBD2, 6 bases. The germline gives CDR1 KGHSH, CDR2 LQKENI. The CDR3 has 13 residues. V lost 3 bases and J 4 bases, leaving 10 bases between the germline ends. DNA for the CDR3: TGTGCCAGCTCACCGGACGGGGGATACGAGCAGTACTTC. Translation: CASSPDGGYEQYF.

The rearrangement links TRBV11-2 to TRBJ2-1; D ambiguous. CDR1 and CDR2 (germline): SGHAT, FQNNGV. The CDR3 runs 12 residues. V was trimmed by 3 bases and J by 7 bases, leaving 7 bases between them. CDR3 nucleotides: TGTGCCAGCAGCTTCGACTCTAATGAGCAGTTCTTC. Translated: CASSFDSNEQFF.

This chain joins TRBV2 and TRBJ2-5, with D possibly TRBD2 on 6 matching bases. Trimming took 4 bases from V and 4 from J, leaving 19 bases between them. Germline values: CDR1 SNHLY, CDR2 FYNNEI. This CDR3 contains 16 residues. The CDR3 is CASSGLEGVGLETQYF. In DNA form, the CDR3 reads TGTGCCAGCAGTGGACTAGAAGGAGTGGGTTTAGAGACCCAGTACTTC.

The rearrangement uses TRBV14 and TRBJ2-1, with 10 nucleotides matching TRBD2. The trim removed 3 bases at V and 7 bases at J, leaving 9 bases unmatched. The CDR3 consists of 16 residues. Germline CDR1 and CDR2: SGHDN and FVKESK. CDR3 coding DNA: TGTGCCAGCAGCCATCCCTCTAGCGGGAGTTTAAATGAGCAGTTCTTC. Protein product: CASSHPSSGSLNEQFF.

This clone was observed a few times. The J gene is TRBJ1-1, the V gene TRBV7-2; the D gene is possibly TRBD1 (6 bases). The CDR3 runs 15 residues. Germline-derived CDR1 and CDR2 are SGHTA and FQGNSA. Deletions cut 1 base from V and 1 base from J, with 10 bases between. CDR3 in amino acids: CASSLVSQGNTEAFF. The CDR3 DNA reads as TGTGCCAGCAGCTTAGTCTCACAGGGGAACACTGAAGCTTTCTTT.

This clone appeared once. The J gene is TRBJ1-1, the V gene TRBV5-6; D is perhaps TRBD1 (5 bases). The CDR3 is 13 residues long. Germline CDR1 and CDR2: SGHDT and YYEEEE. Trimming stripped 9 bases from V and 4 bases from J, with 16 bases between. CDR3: CATNSGGFTEAFF. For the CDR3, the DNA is TGTGCCACCAATTCGGGGGGATTCACTGAAGCTTTCTTT. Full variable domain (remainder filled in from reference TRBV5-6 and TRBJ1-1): DAGVTQSPTHLIKTRGQQVTLRCSPKSGHDTVSWYQQALGQGPQFIFQYYEEEERQRGNFPDRFSGHQFPNYSSELNVNALLLGDSALYLCATNSGGFTEAFFGQGTRLTVV.

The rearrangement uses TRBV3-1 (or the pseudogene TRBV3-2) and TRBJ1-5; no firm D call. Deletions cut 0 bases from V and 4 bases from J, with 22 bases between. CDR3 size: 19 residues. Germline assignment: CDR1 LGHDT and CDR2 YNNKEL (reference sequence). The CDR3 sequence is CASSQDDLTLIQNNQPQHF. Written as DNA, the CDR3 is TGTGCCAGCAGCCAAGATGATTTGACACTGATTCAGAATAATCAGCCCCAGCATTTT.

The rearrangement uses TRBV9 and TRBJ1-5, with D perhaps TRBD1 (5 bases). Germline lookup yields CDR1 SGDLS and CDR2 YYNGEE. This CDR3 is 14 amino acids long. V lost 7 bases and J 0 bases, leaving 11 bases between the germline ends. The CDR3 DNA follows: TGTGCCAGCGGAGGGGCTTATAGCAATCAGCCCCAGCATTTT. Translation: CASGGAYSNQPQHF.

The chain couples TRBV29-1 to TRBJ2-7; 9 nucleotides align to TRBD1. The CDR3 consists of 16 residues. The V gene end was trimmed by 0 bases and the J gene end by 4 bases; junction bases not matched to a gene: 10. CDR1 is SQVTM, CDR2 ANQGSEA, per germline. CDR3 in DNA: TGCAGCGTTGAAGATAGTCCATTGGGGACAGGGTACGAGCAGTACTTC. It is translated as CSVEDSPLGTGYEQYF.

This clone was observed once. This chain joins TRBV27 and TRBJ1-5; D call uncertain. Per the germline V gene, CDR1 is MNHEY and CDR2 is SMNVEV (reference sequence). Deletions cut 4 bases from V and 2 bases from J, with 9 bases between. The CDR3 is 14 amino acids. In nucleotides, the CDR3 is TGTGCCAGCAGTTGGACTCGCGGCAATCAGCCCCAGCATTTT. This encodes CASSWTRGNQPQHF.

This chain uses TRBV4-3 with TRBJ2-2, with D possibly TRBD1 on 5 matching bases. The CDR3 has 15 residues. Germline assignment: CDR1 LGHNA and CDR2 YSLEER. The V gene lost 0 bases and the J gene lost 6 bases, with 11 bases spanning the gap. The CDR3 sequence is CASSQESQVPGELFF. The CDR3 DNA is TGCGCCAGCAGCCAAGAGTCACAGGTTCCCGGGGAGCTGTTTTTT.

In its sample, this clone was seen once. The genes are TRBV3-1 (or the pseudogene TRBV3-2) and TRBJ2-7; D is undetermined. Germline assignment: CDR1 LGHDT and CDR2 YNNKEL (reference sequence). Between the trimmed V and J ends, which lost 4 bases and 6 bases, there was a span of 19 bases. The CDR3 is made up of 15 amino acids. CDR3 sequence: CASSPPRTPFGEQYF. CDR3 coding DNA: TGTGCCAGCAGCCCCCCCCGCACCCCCTTCGGCGAGCAGTACTTC.

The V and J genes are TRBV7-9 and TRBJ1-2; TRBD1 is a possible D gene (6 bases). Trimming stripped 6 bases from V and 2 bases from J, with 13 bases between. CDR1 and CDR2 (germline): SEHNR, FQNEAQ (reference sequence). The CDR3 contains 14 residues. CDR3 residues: CASRPGHQNYGYTF. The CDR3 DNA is TGTGCCAGCAGACCGGGACACCAAAACTATGGCTACACCTTC.

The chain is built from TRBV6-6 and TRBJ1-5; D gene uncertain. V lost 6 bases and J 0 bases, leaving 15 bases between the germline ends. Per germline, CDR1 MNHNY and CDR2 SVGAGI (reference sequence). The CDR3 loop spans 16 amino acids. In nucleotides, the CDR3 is TGTGCCAGCAGCCGCGGGCAGCTATTTAGCAATCAGCCCCAGCATTTT. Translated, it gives CASSRGQLFSNQPQHF.

The CDR3 loop is CASRSTGAIQETQYF. The DNA for the CDR3 is TGTGCCAGCAGGAGTACAGGGGCGATCCAAGAGACCCAGTACTTC. This chain uses TRBV11-2 with TRBJ2-5; 7 nucleotides agree with TRBD1. V was clipped by 6 bases and J by 1 base; unmatched bases: 8. The V gene's germline CDR1 is SGHAT and CDR2 FQNNGV. The CDR3 runs to 15 residues.

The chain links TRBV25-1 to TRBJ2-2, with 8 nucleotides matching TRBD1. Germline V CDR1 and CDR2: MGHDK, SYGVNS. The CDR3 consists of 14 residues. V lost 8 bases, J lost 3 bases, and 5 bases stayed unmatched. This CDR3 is CASGPGGDTGELFF. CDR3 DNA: TGTGCCAGCGGACCAGGGGGCGACACCGGGGAGCTGTTTTTT.

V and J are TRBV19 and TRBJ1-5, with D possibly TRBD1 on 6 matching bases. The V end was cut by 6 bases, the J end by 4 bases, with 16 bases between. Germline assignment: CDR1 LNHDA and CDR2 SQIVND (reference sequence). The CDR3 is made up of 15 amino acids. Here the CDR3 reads CASRTQGSGNQPQHF. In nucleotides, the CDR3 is TGTGCCAGTAGAACACAGGGTTCGGGGAATCAGCCCCAGCATTTT.

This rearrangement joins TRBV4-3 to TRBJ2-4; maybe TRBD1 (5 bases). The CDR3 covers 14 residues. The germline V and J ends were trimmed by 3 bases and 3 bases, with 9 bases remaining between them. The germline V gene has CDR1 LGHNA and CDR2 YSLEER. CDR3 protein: CASSQQGFKNIQYF. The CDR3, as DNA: TGCGCCAGCAGCCAGCAGGGATTCAAAAACATTCAGTACTTC.

The CDR3 region has the DNA TGCGCCAGCAGCTTGGATCCTCGCCGGGACAGAAACACCATATATTTT. It encodes CASSLDPRRDRNTIYF. This rearrangement joins TRBV5-1 to TRBJ1-3, with D maybe TRBD1 (6 bases). Between the trimmed V and J ends, which lost 0 bases and 5 bases, there was a span of 15 bases. The CDR3 contains 16 residues. Per germline, CDR1 SGHRS and CDR2 YFSETQ.

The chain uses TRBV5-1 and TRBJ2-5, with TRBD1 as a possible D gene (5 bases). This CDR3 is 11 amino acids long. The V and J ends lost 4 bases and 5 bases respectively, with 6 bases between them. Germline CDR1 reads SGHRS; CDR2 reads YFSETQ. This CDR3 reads CASSQGETQYF. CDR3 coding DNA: TGCGCCAGCAGCCAGGGTGAGACCCAGTACTTC.

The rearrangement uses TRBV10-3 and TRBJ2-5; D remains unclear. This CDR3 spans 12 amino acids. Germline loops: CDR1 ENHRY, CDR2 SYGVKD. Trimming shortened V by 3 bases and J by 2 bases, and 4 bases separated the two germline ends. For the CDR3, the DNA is TGTGCCATCAGTGAACAGCAAGAGACCCAGTACTTC. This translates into CAISEQQETQYF.

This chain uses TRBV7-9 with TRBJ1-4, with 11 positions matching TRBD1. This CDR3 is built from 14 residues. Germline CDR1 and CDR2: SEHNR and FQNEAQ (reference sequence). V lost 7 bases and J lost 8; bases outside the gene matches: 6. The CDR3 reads CASIPDRGLEKLFF. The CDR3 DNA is TGTGCCAGCATCCCGGACAGGGGGCTCGAAAAACTGTTTTTT.

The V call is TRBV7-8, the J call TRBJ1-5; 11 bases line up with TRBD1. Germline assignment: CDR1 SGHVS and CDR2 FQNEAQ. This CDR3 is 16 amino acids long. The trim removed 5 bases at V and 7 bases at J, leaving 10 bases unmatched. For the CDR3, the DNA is TGTGCCAGCAGCGCTTCTTGGACAGGGGGCGCCCAGCCCCAGCATTTT. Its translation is CASSASWTGGAQPQHF.